The sequence of this TCR beta chain was determined in a study of blood T cell repertoires in COVID-19. In the study overall: There were acute and convalescent COVID-19 samples, and they came from the United States, Italy and Spain.

Data came from immunoSEQ multiplex PCR; TCRdb stores just in-frame clones and leaves some out. The repertoire has 210,000 or so clones, around 89% of them found once; the top ten carry 4% to 5.5%. CDR3 length equals 15 residues. Germline loops: CDR1 SNHLY, CDR2 FYNNEI. V was clipped by 7 bases and J by 7 bases, with 20 bases between them. This TCR came from a woman between 40 and 55 years old with acute or convalescent COVID-19. This sequence joins TRBV2 and TRBJ2-1; perhaps TRBD1 as D (7 bases). Sequences were obtained from peripheral blood. The chain's CDR3 is CASKEGAKDLNEQFF. In DNA form, the CDR3 reads TGTGCCAGCAAGGAGGGGGCTAAAGATCTAAATGAGCAGTTCTTC.